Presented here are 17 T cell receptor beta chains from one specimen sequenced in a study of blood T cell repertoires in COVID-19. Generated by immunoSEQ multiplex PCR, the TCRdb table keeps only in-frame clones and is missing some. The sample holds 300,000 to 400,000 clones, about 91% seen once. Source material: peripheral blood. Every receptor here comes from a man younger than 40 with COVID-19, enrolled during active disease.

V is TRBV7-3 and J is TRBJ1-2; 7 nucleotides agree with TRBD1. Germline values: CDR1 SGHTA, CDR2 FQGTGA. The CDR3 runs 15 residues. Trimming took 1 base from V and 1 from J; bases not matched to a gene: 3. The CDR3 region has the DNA TGTGCCAGCAGCTTAAGGGCAGGGGGTAACTATGGCTACACCTTC. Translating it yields CASSLRAGGNYGYTF.

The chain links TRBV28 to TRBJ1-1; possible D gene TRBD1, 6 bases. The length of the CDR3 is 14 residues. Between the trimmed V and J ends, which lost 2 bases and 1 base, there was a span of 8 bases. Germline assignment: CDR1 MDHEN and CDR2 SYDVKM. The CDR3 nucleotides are TGTGCCAGCAGTTTAGGACAGAAGAACACTGAAGCTTTCTTT. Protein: CASSLGQKNTEAFF. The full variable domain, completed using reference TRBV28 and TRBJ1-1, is DVKVTQSSRYLVKRTGEKVFLECVQDMDHENMFWYRQDPGLGLRLIYFSYDVKMKEKGDIPEGYSVSREKKERFSLILESASTNQTSMYLCASSLGQKNTEAFFGQGTRLTVV.

CDR3 sequence (DNA): TGTGCCAGCAGTATGAGGGAAAGTGACGAGCAGTACTTC. Translated: CASSMRESDEQYF. V and J are TRBV7-9 and TRBJ2-7; a possible D gene is TRBD2 (5 bases). The V end was cut by 6 bases, the J end by 5 bases, with 14 bases between. The CDR3 loop spans 13 amino acids. CDR1 and CDR2 from the germline V gene are SEHNR and FQNEAQ (reference sequence).

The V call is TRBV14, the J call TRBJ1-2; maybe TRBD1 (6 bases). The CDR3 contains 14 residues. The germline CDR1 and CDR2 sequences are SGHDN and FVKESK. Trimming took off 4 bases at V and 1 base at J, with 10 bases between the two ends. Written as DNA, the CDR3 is TGTGCCAGCAGCCGGACAGCGTTTAACTATGGCTACACCTTC. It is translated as CASSRTAFNYGYTF.

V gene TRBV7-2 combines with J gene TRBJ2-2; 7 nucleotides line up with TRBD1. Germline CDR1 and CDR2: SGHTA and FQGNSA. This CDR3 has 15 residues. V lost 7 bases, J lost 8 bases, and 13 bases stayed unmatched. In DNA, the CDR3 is TGTGCCAGCACCCTCGGACAGGCCCAGATGGGGGAGCTGTTTTTT. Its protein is CASTLGQAQMGELFF.

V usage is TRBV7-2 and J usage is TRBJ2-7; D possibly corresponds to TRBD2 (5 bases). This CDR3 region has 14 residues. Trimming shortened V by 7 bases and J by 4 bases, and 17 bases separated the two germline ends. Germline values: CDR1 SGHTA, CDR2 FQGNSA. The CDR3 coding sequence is TGTGCCAGCAACATCGGAGGTGTGGGATACGAGCAGTACTTC. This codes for CASNIGGVGYEQYF.

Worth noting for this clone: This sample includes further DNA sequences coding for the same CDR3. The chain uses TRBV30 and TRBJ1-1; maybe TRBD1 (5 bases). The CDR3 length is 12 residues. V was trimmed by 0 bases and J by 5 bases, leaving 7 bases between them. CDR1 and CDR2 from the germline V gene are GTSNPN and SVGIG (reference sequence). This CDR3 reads CAWSVRGTEAFF. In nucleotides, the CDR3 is TGTGCCTGGAGTGTAAGGGGTACTGAAGCTTTCTTT.

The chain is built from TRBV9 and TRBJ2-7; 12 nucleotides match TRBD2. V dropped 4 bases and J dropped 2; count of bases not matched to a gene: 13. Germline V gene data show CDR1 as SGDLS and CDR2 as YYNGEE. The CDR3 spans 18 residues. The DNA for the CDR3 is TGTGCCAGCAGCAAAGGCTTGGGACTAGCGGGCGCTACCTACGAGCAGTACTTC. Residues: CASSKGLGLAGATYEQYF.

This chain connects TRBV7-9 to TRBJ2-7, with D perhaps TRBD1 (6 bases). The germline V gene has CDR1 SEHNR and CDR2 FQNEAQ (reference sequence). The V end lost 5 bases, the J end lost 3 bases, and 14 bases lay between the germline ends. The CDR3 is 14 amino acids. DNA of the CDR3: TGTGCCAGCAGCCTGAGAGACAGGAACTACGAGCAGTACTTC. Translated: CASSLRDRNYEQYF. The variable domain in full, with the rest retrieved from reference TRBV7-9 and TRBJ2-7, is DTGVSQNPRHKITKRGQNVTFRCDPISEHNRLYWYRQTLGQGPEFLTYFQNEAQLEKSRLLSDRFSAERPKGSFSTLEIQRTEQGDSAMYLCASSLRDRNYEQYFGPGTRLTVT.

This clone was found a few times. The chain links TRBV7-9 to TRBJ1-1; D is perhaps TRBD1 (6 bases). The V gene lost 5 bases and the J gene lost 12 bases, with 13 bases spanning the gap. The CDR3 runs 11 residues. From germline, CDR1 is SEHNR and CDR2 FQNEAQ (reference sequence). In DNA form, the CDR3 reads TGTGCCAGCAGCCGGGACACATTCCCTTTCTTT. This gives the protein CASSRDTFPFF.

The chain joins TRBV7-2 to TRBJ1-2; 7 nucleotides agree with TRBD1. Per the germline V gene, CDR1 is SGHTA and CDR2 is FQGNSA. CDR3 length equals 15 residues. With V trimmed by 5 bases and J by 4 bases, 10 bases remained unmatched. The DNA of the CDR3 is TGTGCCAGCAGCCTCGACCGACAGGGCAGCTATGGCTACACCTTC. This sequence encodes CASSLDRQGSYGYTF. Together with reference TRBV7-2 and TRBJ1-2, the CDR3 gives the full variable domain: GAGVSQSPSNKVTEKGKDVELRCDPISGHTALYWYRQSLGQGLEFLIYFQGNSAPDKSGLPSDRFSAERTGGSVSTLTIQRTQQEDSAVYLCASSLDRQGSYGYTFGSGTRLTVV.

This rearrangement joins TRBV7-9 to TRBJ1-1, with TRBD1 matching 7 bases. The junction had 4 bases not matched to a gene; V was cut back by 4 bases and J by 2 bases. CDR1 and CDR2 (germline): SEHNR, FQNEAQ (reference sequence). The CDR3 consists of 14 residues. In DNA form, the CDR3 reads TGTGCCAGCAGCTGGGGACAGCTTAACACTGAAGCTTTCTTT. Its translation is CASSWGQLNTEAFF. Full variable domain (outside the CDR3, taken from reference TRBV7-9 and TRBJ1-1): DTGVSQNPRHKITKRGQNVTFRCDPISEHNRLYWYRQTLGQGPEFLTYFQNEAQLEKSRLLSDRFSAERPKGSFSTLEIQRTEQGDSAMYLCASSWGQLNTEAFFGQGTRLTVV.

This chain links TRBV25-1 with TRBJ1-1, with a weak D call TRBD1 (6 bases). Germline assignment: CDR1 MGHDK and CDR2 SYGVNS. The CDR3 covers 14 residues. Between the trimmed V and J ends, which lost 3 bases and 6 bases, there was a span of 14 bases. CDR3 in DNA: TGTGCCAGCAGTGATGGGCAGGGGCGGGCTGAAGCTTTCTTT. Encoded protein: CASSDGQGRAEAFF.

CDR3 nucleotide sequence: TGTGCCAGCAGCCGCCGGAACAGGGGGCACACTGAAGCTTTCTTT. Protein sequence: CASSRRNRGHTEAFF. The rearrangement joins TRBV5-8 to TRBJ1-1; the match to TRBD1 covers 9 bases. The CDR3 has 15 amino acids. Per the germline V gene, CDR1 is SGHTS and CDR2 is YDEGEE. V lost 4 bases and J lost 3; bases outside the gene matches: 7.

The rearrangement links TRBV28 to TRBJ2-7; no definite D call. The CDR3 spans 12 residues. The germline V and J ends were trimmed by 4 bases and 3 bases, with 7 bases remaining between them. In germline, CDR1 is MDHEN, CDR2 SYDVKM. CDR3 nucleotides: TGTGCCAGCAGTTCCCCATTCTACGAGCAGTACTTC. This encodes CASSSPFYEQYF.

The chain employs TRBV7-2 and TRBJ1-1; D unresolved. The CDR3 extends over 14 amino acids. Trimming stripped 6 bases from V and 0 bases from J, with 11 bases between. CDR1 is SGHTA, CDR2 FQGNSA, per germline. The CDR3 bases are TGTGCCAGCAGTAAGCGGACCATGAACACTGAAGCTTTCTTT. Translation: CASSKRTMNTEAFF. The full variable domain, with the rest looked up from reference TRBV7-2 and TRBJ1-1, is GAGVSQSPSNKVTEKGKDVELRCDPISGHTALYWYRQSLGQGLEFLIYFQGNSAPDKSGLPSDRFSAERTGGSVSTLTIQRTQQEDSAVYLCASSKRTMNTEAFFGQGTRLTVV.

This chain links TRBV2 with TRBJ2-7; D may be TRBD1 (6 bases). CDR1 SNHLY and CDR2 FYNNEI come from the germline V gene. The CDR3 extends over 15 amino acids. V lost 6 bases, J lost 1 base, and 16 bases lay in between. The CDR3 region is CASRGRGIGSYEQYF. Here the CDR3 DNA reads TGTGCCAGCAGGGGCAGGGGAATAGGATCCTACGAGCAGTACTTC.